Sequencing of this T cell receptor beta chain was carried out in a study of OX40 agonist ivuxolimab in advanced cancers. Generated by immunoSEQ multiplex PCR, the TCRdb table keeps only in-frame clones and is missing some. The sample shows 35,000 to 40,000 clones, approximately 78% of them seen only once. The germline CDR1 and CDR2 sequences are SEHNR and FQNEAQ (reference sequence). V lost 5 bases and J lost 2; bases outside the gene matches: 11. This CDR3 region has 17 residues. V usage is TRBV7-9 and J usage is TRBJ2-1, with 8 bases fitting TRBD2. The source of this sequence is an adult with an advanced solid tumor such as melanoma, head and neck, liver or kidney cancer. The specimen comprised CD4+ or CD8+ T cells sorted from blood, sampled in a trial of the OX40 agonist ivuxolimab. The CDR3 here is CASSPPQTRGAYNEQFF. CDR3 DNA: TGTGCCAGCAGCCCCCCTCAGACGCGGGGGGCCTACAATGAGCAGTTCTTC.